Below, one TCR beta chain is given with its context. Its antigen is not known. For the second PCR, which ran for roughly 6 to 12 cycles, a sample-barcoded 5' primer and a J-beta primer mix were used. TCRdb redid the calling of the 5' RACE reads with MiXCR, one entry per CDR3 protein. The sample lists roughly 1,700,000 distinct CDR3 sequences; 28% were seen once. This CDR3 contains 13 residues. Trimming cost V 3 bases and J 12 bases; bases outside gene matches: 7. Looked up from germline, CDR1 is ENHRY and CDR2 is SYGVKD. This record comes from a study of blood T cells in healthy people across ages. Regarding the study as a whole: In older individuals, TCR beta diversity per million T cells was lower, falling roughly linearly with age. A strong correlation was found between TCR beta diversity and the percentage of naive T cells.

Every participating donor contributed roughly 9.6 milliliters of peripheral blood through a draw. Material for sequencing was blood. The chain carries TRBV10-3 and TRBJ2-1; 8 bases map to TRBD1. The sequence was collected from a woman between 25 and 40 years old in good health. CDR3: CAISDPDRDVQFF. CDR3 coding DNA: TGTGCCATCAGTGACCCGGACAGGGATGTGCAGTTCTTC.